Below, one TCR beta chain is given with its context. There is no known antigen for this receptor. No much larger clonotype is one base removed from it; base qualities were not supplied. The sample originates from a study of PD-L1 blockade in urothelial cancer (dated 2017 in TCRdb). In the study overall: All patients started therapy around 2014 and received atezolizumab 1,200 mg intravenously every 3 weeks. Blood samples yielded a median of about 150,000 T cells and around 80,000 unique TCRs, with median clonality around 0.083. Twenty-nine patients had pretreatment blood TCR-seq, some 25 had at least one posttreatment blood collection, and some 25 had tumor TCR-seq. Blood samples were analyzed at 3 weeks after treatment start (second dose) and at 6 weeks after treatment start. Whole exome sequencing and RNA sequencing of pretreatment tumors were performed alongside TCR sequencing in the same patients. An ECOG performance status of 0 or 1 was recorded for the patients, and 0 to 3 prior chemotherapy regimens had been received by the patients. Eight to ten patients achieved durable clinical benefit and approximately 20 did not. Pretreatment tumor samples and matched peripheral blood, collected serially before and after atezolizumab treatment, underwent TCR sequencing. The study was an exploratory multi-omic analysis of somatic, immune and clinical correlates of response to PD-L1 blockade with atezolizumab in urothelial cancer. Durable clinical benefit was defined as progression-free survival longer than 6 months, and TCR features were also tested against progression-free and overall survival. Twenty-five of 29 patients were identified as males with urothelial cancer of bladder origin, and a prior smoking history was reported by 18 of 29 patients.

Broader findings and caveats from the paper: A pretreatment peripheral blood TCR clonality below the median was linked to improved progression-free and overall survival. Because the sample size was small (n ≈ 29) and many exploratory analyses were performed, the results are intended to be hypothesis-generating. At 3 weeks after the start of treatment, tumor-associated TCR clones in peripheral blood had expanded more in patients with durable benefit (n ≈ 24, p = 0.022).

The time point label on this specimen signifies: pretreatment peripheral blood. A cohort of 25 to 30 patients with locally advanced or metastatic urothelial carcinoma, treated at Memorial Sloan Kettering on a trial protocol, was included. Peripheral blood mononuclear cells were collected pretreatment and during treatment, at between 1 and 8 total time points per patient. The Qiagen DNeasy Blood extraction kit was used to purify genomic DNA from total PBMCs and from tumor samples. PBMCs were collected pretreatment and during treatment, and were isolated and stored as previously described. Synthetic TCR analog templates were spiked into each PCR to estimate absolute template abundance from read counts. TCRbeta CDR3 regions were amplified from genomic DNA with bias-controlled V and J gene primers using the immunoSEQ assay. Sequencing of rearranged TCRbeta segments was done at approximately 20X coverage. On the authors' methods: Sequencing errors were corrected by clustering and CDR3s were annotated against IMGT to assign V, D and J genes. Out-of-frame and stop-codon sequences were excluded, and only productive TCRbeta rearrangements were used in downstream analyses. Clonality was computed as one minus Shannon entropy normalized by the log of the number of unique productive sequences. Fisher's exact test with Benjamini-Hochberg correction, using a cutoff of adjusted p below 0.01, was how clones that differed between time points or between blood and tumor were identified. This is the immuneACCESS table as TCRdb keeps it, with only in-frame sequences that have V and J called. A part of the clones is gone; compared with another copy, unresolved V genes explain less than half, and the rest is unexplained. That table supplies the V and J calls and clone size; D and trimming were determined from the DNA. The sample table records tens of thousands of clones; 80% to 85% of these occur just once. Of the sample, roughly 3.2% falls within the top ten clones.

The sample consisted of PBMCs, taken around atezolizumab (anti-PD-L1) treatment. The sequence derives from a man in his sixties or seventies with urothelial cancer.

The CDR3 in this case is CASSGDRGPLNVLTF. The sequence in DNA is TGTGCCAGCAGCGGTGACAGGGGTCCCCTCAACGTCCTGACTTTC. This sequence uses TRBV9 and TRBJ2-6, and TRBD1 matches 8 of the central bases. CDR1 is given as SGDLS and CDR2 as YYNGEE, both from the germline V gene. Trimming takes 3 bases off V and 9 bases off J; junction bases not matched to a gene: 8. From cysteine to phenylalanine, the CDR3 is 15 amino acids long. Only CDR3 DNA is held: 45 bases, read in frame from base 1. The full variable domain, with segments outside the CDR3 supplied by the reference TRBV9 and TRBJ2-6 proteins, appears as DSGVTQTPKHLITATGQRVTLRCSPRSGDLSVYWYQQSLDQGLQFLIQYYNGEERAKGNILERFSAQQFPDLHSELNLSSLELGDSALYFCASSGDRGPLNVLTFGAGSRLTVL.